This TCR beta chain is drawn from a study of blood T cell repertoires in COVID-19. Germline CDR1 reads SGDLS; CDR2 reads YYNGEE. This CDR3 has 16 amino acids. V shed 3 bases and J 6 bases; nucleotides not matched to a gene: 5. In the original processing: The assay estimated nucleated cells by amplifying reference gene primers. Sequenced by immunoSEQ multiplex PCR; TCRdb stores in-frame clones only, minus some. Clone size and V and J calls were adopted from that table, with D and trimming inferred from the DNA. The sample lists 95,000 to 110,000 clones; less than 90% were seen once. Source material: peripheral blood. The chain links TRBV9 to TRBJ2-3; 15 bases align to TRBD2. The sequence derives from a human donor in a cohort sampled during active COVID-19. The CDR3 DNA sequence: TGTGCCAGCAGCGAGATGGGACTAGCGGGAGGTGATACGCAGTATTTT. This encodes CASSEMGLAGGDTQYF.